The 30 T cell receptor beta chains below all came from one sample that was sequenced in a study of blood T cell repertoires in COVID-19. This table comes from immunoSEQ multiplex PCR, and its TCRdb copy is limited to in-frame clones, with some not included. Of roughly 200,000 clones in the sample, about 84% were seen once. Material for sequencing was PBMCs or T cells enriched from blood (not recorded which). Receptor source: a middle-aged man with acute COVID-19.

This chain connects TRBV19 to TRBJ1-2; 8 nucleotides match TRBD1. The germline gives CDR1 LNHDA, CDR2 SQIVND (reference sequence). V was clipped by 6 bases and J by 3 bases; unmatched bases: 12. This CDR3 comprises 16 residues. Here the CDR3 reads CASRIPGAGGYYGYTF. The CDR3, as DNA: TGTGCCAGTAGGATACCCGGGGCAGGGGGCTACTATGGCTACACCTTC.

The chain has TRBV10-3 and TRBJ2-7; 9 bases align to TRBD1. This CDR3 is 14 amino acids long. CDR1 and CDR2 from the germline V gene are ENHRY and SYGVKD. Trimming took 3 bases from V and 4 from J; bases not matched to a gene: 4. The CDR3 loop is CAISERDRGYEQYF. The DNA for the CDR3 is TGTGCCATCAGTGAACGAGACAGGGGGTACGAGCAGTACTTC.

The table lists this clone with a count of one. The V call is TRBV7-9, the J call TRBJ1-6, with D unresolved. The CDR3 spans 14 residues. CDR1 is SEHNR, CDR2 FQNEAQ, per germline (reference sequence). V lost 1 base and J 6 bases, leaving 7 bases between the germline ends. CDR3 bases: TGTGCCAGCAGCTTAGATAGCAGTAATTCACCCCTCCACTTT. Translation: CASSLDSSNSPLHF.

This clone was seen once. For the CDR3, the DNA is TGTGCCAGCAGCCTCGAGGTCGCGTACGAAAAACTGTTTTTT. Its protein product is CASSLEVAYEKLFF. V usage is TRBV5-8 and J usage is TRBJ1-4; D not resolved. V was clipped by 4 bases and J by 8 bases, with 15 bases between them. In germline, CDR1 is SGHTS, CDR2 YDEGEE. The CDR3 covers 14 residues.

The chain uses TRBV19 and TRBJ2-2; TRBD2 agrees at 11 bases. Trimming took 4 bases from V and 5 from J; bases not matched to a gene: 6. The CDR3 totals 16 residues. Germline CDR1 reads LNHDA; CDR2 reads SQIVND (reference sequence). The CDR3 spells CASSTLAGGWTGELFF. The CDR3 coding sequence is TGTGCCAGTAGTACCTTAGCGGGAGGGTGGACCGGGGAGCTGTTTTTT.

The J gene is TRBJ2-2, the V gene TRBV7-9; 12 bases are shared with TRBD2. Losses at the gene ends were 6 bases for V and 5 bases for J; bases not matched to a gene: 16. CDR3 size: 19 residues. The V gene's germline CDR1 is SEHNR and CDR2 FQNEAQ (reference sequence). As DNA, the CDR3 is TGTGCCAGCAGACCGACTAGCGGGAGAGCCCTAGGTGGGACCGGGGAGCTGTTTTTT. Protein: CASRPTSGRALGGTGELFF. The variable domain in full, with the rest retrieved from reference TRBV7-9 and TRBJ2-2, is DTGVSQNPRHKITKRGQNVTFRCDPISEHNRLYWYRQTLGQGPEFLTYFQNEAQLEKSRLLSDRFSAERPKGSFSTLEIQRTEQGDSAMYLCASRPTSGRALGGTGELFFGEGSRLTVL.

This clone was seen once. The chain joins TRBV28 to TRBJ1-5, with D hard to call. CDR3 size: 13 residues. Trimming left V 7 bases short and J 2 bases short, with 9 bases between. From germline, CDR1 is MDHEN and CDR2 SYDVKM. The DNA of the CDR3 is TGTGCCAGCATAACCGAGGGCAATCAGCCCCAGCATTTT. This encodes CASITEGNQPQHF.

CDR3 region: CASSSGAPYGYTF. In DNA, the CDR3 is TGTGCCAGCAGTTCCGGTGCCCCCTATGGCTACACCTTC. The chain joins TRBV6-2 or TRBV6-3 to TRBJ1-2, with D unresolved. Germline V gives CDR1 MNHEY, CDR2 SVGEGT. The CDR3 runs 13 residues. Trimming took 4 bases from V and 4 from J, leaving 10 bases between them.

The gene calls are TRBV5-6 and TRBJ2-7; 9 positions match TRBD1. Looked up from germline, CDR1 is SGHDT and CDR2 is YYEEEE. J was trimmed by 5 bases and V by 4 bases; bases with no gene match: 10. The CDR3 is 15 amino acids. CDR3 protein: CASSLAGTGSHEQYF. The CDR3 bases are TGTGCCAGCAGCCTGGCCGGGACAGGGTCCCACGAGCAGTACTTC.

The V gene is TRBV2, the J gene TRBJ2-2; 8 bases map to TRBD1. This CDR3 is built from 15 residues. CDR1 is SNHLY and CDR2 is FYNNEI in the germline V gene. V was pared by 5 bases and J by 5 bases, with 7 bases of the junction left unmatched. CDR3 nucleotides: TGTGCCAGCAGTACCCAGGGGGCCGGGACCGGGGAGCTGTTTTTT. Amino acid sequence: CASSTQGAGTGELFF.

This clone was counted between two and nine times. The rearrangement uses TRBV12-2 and TRBJ2-7; the DNA was not compared with TRBD1, the D call given in the table. TRBV12-2 is a pseudogene segment. The CDR3 sequence is 19 residues long. Here the CDR3 DNA reads TGTGCAAGTCGCTCTTGGCGTGCCTCAGGGGCCGCGAGCCCCTACGAGCAGTACTTC. Translating gives CASRSWRASGAASPYEQYF.

This chain links TRBV7-3 with TRBJ2-6; 8 nucleotides align to TRBD1. In germline, CDR1 is SGHTA, CDR2 FQGTGA. V lost 5 bases to trimming and J lost 4 bases; unmatched junction nucleotides: 7. The CDR3 has 16 amino acids. The CDR3 is CASSTNTGGGANVLTF. CDR3 sequence (DNA): TGTGCCAGCAGCACCAACACAGGGGGAGGGGCCAACGTCCTGACTTTC.

The chain combines TRBV4-1 with TRBJ2-3, with 9 nucleotides matching TRBD2. The CDR3 has 15 amino acids. The ends lost 3 bases at V and 1 base at J; junction bases unmatched: 2. Germline V gene sequence: CDR1 MGHRA, CDR2 YSYEKL. CDR3 sequence reads: CASSHIAGGTDTQYF. The CDR3 coding sequence is TGCGCCAGCAGCCATATAGCGGGGGGCACAGATACGCAGTATTTT.

The chain's CDR3 is CASSSDRNIQYF. The CDR3 DNA follows: TGTGCCAGCAGCTCCGACAGAAACATTCAGTACTTC. The chain combines TRBV9 with TRBJ2-4; the D gene is possibly TRBD1 (5 bases). The CDR3 is made up of 12 amino acids. The V gene's germline CDR1 is SGDLS and CDR2 YYNGEE. V dropped 4 bases and J dropped 6 bases, with 8 bases sitting between them.

On this clone itself: A read error may account for a junction end that differs from germline. The chain links TRBV7-2 to TRBJ2-2, with 7 bases aligning to TRBD1. Germline CDR1 reads SGHTA; CDR2 reads FQGNSA. The CDR3 loop spans 16 amino acids. The CDR3 region has the DNA TGTGCCAGCAGCTCTCTACTGGCTAGATGGGCAGGGGGGCTGTTTTTT. Translation gives CASSSLLARWAGGLFF.

The genes are TRBV19 and TRBJ1-6; D gene ambiguous. The ends were cut back, 10 bases at V and 10 bases at J, with 11 bases in the middle. The CDR3 covers 11 residues. Germline loops: CDR1 LNHDA, CDR2 SQIVND (reference sequence). CDR3 sequence reads: CANGHYSPLHF. The CDR3 bases are TGTGCCAATGGCCACTACTCACCCCTCCACTTT.

CDR3 loop: CASSPRQEPNTGELFF. The CDR3 DNA sequence: TGTGCCAGCAGCCCACGACAGGAGCCGAACACCGGGGAGCTGTTTTTT. The rearrangement joins TRBV9 to TRBJ2-2; tentative D call: TRBD1 (6 bases). V lost 4 bases and J lost 0, with 13 bases in between. The CDR3 runs 16 residues. Germline V gives CDR1 SGDLS, CDR2 YYNGEE.

The CDR3, as DNA: TGTGCCAGCAGCCAATTCTCCATAGCGGGAGGACCTACTAGCACAGATACGCAGTATTTT. Its protein is CASSQFSIAGGPTSTDTQYF. The chain recombines TRBV3-1 (or the pseudogene TRBV3-2) with TRBJ2-3, with 10 bases identical to TRBD2. This CDR3 contains 20 residues. V was pared by 2 bases and J by 0 bases, with 14 bases of the junction left unmatched. Germline V gene lookup returns CDR1 LGHDT and CDR2 YNNKEL (reference sequence).

The rearrangement uses TRBV28 and TRBJ2-7; no definite D call. V was cut by 3 bases and J by 2 bases, with 11 bases left in between. The CDR3 runs 14 residues. Looked up from germline, CDR1 is MDHEN and CDR2 is SYDVKM. The CDR3 reads CASSFSRRTYEQYF. The DNA of the CDR3 is TGTGCCAGCAGTTTTTCGCGGCGAACCTACGAGCAGTACTTC.

The chain employs TRBV7-9 and TRBJ2-3; 10 nucleotides align to TRBD2. Germline V gene sequence: CDR1 SEHNR, CDR2 FQNEAQ (reference sequence). With 6 bases clipped from V and 2 bases from J, the junction kept 5 bases outside the gene matches. The CDR3 spans 15 residues. The CDR3 here is CASSLSGGITDTQYF. DNA for the CDR3: TGTGCCAGCAGTCTTAGCGGGGGGATCACAGATACGCAGTATTTT.

This clone occurred a few times. The rearrangement links TRBV3-1 (or the pseudogene TRBV3-2) to TRBJ2-2, with D tentatively TRBD2 (6 bases). The CDR3 spans 13 residues. V was trimmed by 5 bases and J by 7 bases, leaving 11 bases between them. Germline CDR1 and CDR2: LGHDT and YNNKEL (reference sequence). The DNA of the CDR3 is TGTGCCAGCAGCTTGGGAGGAATCGGGGAGCTGTTTTTT. Translating it yields CASSLGGIGELFF.

The chain couples TRBV28 to TRBJ2-1; D is unresolved. This CDR3 spans 13 amino acids. Germline-derived CDR1 and CDR2 are MDHEN and SYDVKM. Trimming cost V 5 bases and J 0 bases, with 5 bases left between them. This chain's CDR3 is CASSVFSYNEQFF. The DNA of the CDR3 is TGTGCCAGCAGTGTCTTCTCCTACAATGAGCAGTTCTTC.

The gene calls are TRBV3-1 (or the pseudogene TRBV3-2) and TRBJ1-1; no clear D. Looked up from germline, CDR1 is LGHDT and CDR2 is YNNKEL (reference sequence). V was clipped by 0 bases and J by 3 bases, with 8 bases between them. The CDR3 length is 14 residues. Here the CDR3 DNA reads TGTGCCAGCAGCCAAGATGGCGGTGACACTGAAGCTTTCTTT. This codes for CASSQDGGDTEAFF.

This chain uses TRBV12-3 or TRBV12-4 with TRBJ2-2; a weak D match, TRBD2 (6 bases). V gave up 10 bases and J gave up 2 bases, with 11 bases separating them. The CDR3 totals 13 residues. CDR3 amino acids: CATGTGNTGELFF. In nucleotides, the CDR3 is TGTGCCACTGGGACTGGTAACACCGGGGAGCTGTTTTTT.

The gene calls are TRBV5-4 and TRBJ2-2; 7 bases match TRBD1. The CDR3 totals 14 residues. Germline values: CDR1 SGHNT, CDR2 YYREEE (reference sequence). The V gene end was trimmed by 4 bases and the J gene end by 4 bases; junction bases not matched to a gene: 4. CDR3 sequence reads: CASSLGQPTGELFF. The CDR3 region has the DNA TGTGCCAGCAGCCTGGGACAGCCCACCGGGGAGCTGTTTTTT.

This clone was recorded a few times. The gene calls are TRBV3-1 (or the pseudogene TRBV3-2) and TRBJ2-3, with 8 nucleotides matching TRBD2. The CDR3 consists of 16 residues. Germline CDR1 and CDR2: LGHDT and YNNKEL (reference sequence). J lost 1 base, V lost 5 bases, and 8 bases had no gene match. DNA for the CDR3: TGTGCCAGCAGCTCCGGGACTAGGTTAGGCACAGATACGCAGTATTTT. It is translated as CASSSGTRLGTDTQYF.

The chain recombines TRBV19 with TRBJ1-5, with TRBD1 identical over 12 bases. V trimming: 7 bases; J trimming: 4 bases; junction bases outside the gene matches: 5. This CDR3 has 15 amino acids. CDR1 is LNHDA and CDR2 is SQIVND in the germline V gene (reference sequence). In nucleotides, the CDR3 is TGTGCCAGTATGGGACAGGGGGCTGGGAATCAGCCCCAGCATTTT. This translates into CASMGQGAGNQPQHF.

A single count supports this clone. The chain recombines TRBV19 with TRBJ2-1; 9 bases align to TRBD2. The germline gives CDR1 LNHDA, CDR2 SQIVND (reference sequence). J was trimmed by 10 bases and V by 5 bases; bases with no gene match: 6. The CDR3 is made up of 13 amino acids. CDR3 DNA: TGTGCCAGTAGTGGGGGACTAGCTGGAGAGCAGTTCTTC. Translating gives CASSGGLAGEQFF.

This rearrangement joins TRBV7-9 to TRBJ2-7; tentative D call: TRBD2 (5 bases). Trimming shortened V by 5 bases and J by 0 bases, and 17 bases separated the two germline ends. Germline assignment: CDR1 SEHNR and CDR2 FQNEAQ (reference sequence). This CDR3 comprises 16 residues. The CDR3 sequence: CASSLVGNLASYEQYF. CDR3 bases: TGTGCCAGCAGCCTGGTCGGGAATCTAGCCTCCTACGAGCAGTACTTC.

The V and J genes are TRBV6-5 and TRBJ2-7; 7 positions agree with TRBD1. CDR1 MNHEY and CDR2 SVGAGI come from the germline V gene. V lost 4 bases, J lost 0 bases, and 6 bases stayed unmatched. The CDR3 is made up of 15 amino acids. CDR3 sequence reads: CASSSRDRSSYEQYF. In DNA form, the CDR3 reads TGTGCCAGCAGTTCCCGGGACAGAAGCTCCTACGAGCAGTACTTC.